Below are 18 T cell receptor beta chains sequenced from a single sample in a study of blood T cell repertoires in COVID-19. The assay was immunoSEQ multiplex PCR, and TCRdb's table has in-frame clones only and misses some. The sample includes roughly 200,000 clones, over 75% of them seen just once. The sequenced sample was peripheral blood. Source of these receptors: a man aged 50 to 59 with COVID-19, enrolled during active disease.

The chain links TRBV6-6 to TRBJ2-5, with 7 bases that match TRBD1. This CDR3 is 15 amino acids long. Per the germline V gene, CDR1 is MNHNY and CDR2 is SVGAGI (reference sequence). The V segment lost 2 bases and the J segment 2 bases; nucleotides outside the gene matches: 5. Here the CDR3 reads CASSYLGTEQETQYF. The CDR3, as DNA: TGTGCCAGCAGTTACCTCGGGACAGAGCAAGAGACCCAGTACTTC.

This chain uses TRBV6-5 with TRBJ1-2, with 7 bases fitting TRBD1. The trim removed 4 bases at V and 2 bases at J, leaving 4 bases unmatched. The germline V gene has CDR1 MNHEY and CDR2 SVGAGI. This CDR3 has 14 amino acids. This CDR3 reads CASSSIQGNYGYTF. The CDR3 DNA sequence: TGTGCCAGCAGTTCGATACAGGGGAACTATGGCTACACCTTC.

The rearrangement uses TRBV11-2 and TRBJ1-1, with D maybe TRBD1 (5 bases). The CDR3 loop spans 14 amino acids. Per the germline V gene, CDR1 is SGHAT and CDR2 is FQNNGV. Trimming took off 5 bases at V and 1 base at J, with 11 bases between the two ends. CDR3 protein: CASSNGTRNTEAFF. The CDR3 DNA reads as TGTGCCAGCAGCAACGGGACTCGGAACACTGAAGCTTTCTTT.

The chain joins TRBV3-1 (or the pseudogene TRBV3-2) to TRBJ2-5; D gene uncertain. Trimming stripped 4 bases from V and 4 bases from J, with 13 bases between. CDR3 length: 14 amino acids. Germline loops: CDR1 LGHDT, CDR2 YNNKEL (reference sequence). CDR3 sequence (DNA): TGTGCCAGCAGCCTTCTAGTAGTAGGAGAGACCCAGTACTTC. Encoded protein: CASSLLVVGETQYF.

This chain uses TRBV29-1 with TRBJ2-4; D ambiguous. Trimming cost V 6 bases and J 5 bases, with 11 bases left between them. This CDR3 has 12 residues. From germline, CDR1 is SQVTM and CDR2 ANQGSEA. CDR3 in DNA: TGCAGCGTAGCCCCAACAGAAAACATTCAGTACTTC. Its translation: CSVAPTENIQYF.

The chain combines TRBV7-2 with TRBJ2-4; TRBD2 aligns across 14 bases. In germline, CDR1 is SGHTA, CDR2 FQGNSA. The CDR3 length is 17 residues. J was trimmed by 5 bases and V by 0 bases; bases with no gene match: 3. CDR3 sequence: CASSLAWGLAGENIQYF. Here the CDR3 DNA reads TGTGCCAGCAGCTTAGCATGGGGACTAGCGGGAGAAAACATTCAGTACTTC.

The rearrangement links TRBV5-1 to TRBJ1-4; no definite D call. Trimming removed 5 bases from V and 3 bases from J, with 8 bases in between. Germline V CDR1 and CDR2: SGHRS, YFSETQ. This CDR3 region has 13 residues. CDR3 DNA sequence: TGCGCCAGCAGGAGACGGGCTAATGAAAAACTGTTTTTT. Protein product: CASRRRANEKLFF.

The V call is TRBV7-2, the J call TRBJ1-1; possible D gene TRBD1, 5 bases. The ends were cut back, 5 bases at V and 0 bases at J, with 16 bases in the middle. Germline V gene lookup returns CDR1 SGHTA and CDR2 FQGNSA. CDR3 length: 16 amino acids. The CDR3 coding sequence is TGTGCCAGCAGCGTAGGAGGAAACAGGATGAACACTGAAGCTTTCTTT. It yields the protein CASSVGGNRMNTEAFF.

This chain uses TRBV30 with TRBJ2-3; 13 positions agree with TRBD2. Germline V CDR1 and CDR2: GTSNPN, SVGIG (reference sequence). J was trimmed by 4 bases and V by 1 base; bases with no gene match: 5. The CDR3 is 16 residues long. The CDR3 DNA follows: TGTGCCTGGAGTGCCAGGACTAGCGGGAGTGCAGATACGCAGTATTTT. Translating it yields CAWSARTSGSADTQYF.

The chain links TRBV10-3 to TRBJ1-5; D is possibly TRBD1 (6 bases). Germline CDR1 ENHRY, CDR2 SYGVKD. The CDR3 is 13 residues long. The V and J ends lost 7 bases and 4 bases respectively, with 11 bases between them. Here the CDR3 reads CAITGQQNQPQHF. For the CDR3, the DNA is TGTGCCATCACCGGACAGCAAAATCAGCCCCAGCATTTT.

The V call is TRBV7-9, the J call TRBJ2-1; TRBD2 is a possible D gene (5 bases). CDR1 is SEHNR and CDR2 is FQNEAQ in the germline V gene (reference sequence). This CDR3 has 12 amino acids. Trimming cost V 4 bases and J 7 bases, with 8 bases left between them. This CDR3 is CASSSAGNEQFF. CDR3 in DNA: TGTGCCAGCAGCTCCGCGGGTAATGAGCAGTTCTTC.

The CDR3 protein is CATSDLRAGPSSYEQYF. The CDR3 DNA reads as TGTGCCACCAGTGATTTAAGGGCGGGTCCCTCCTCCTACGAGCAGTACTTC. V usage is TRBV24-1 and J usage is TRBJ2-7; D may be TRBD2 (5 bases). Germline V CDR1 and CDR2: KGHDR, SFDVKD. The length of the CDR3 is 17 residues. V was clipped by 1 base and J by 0 bases, with 15 bases between them.

The chain recombines TRBV7-8 with TRBJ1-5, with 8 positions matching TRBD1. CDR3 length: 15 residues. In germline, CDR1 is SGHVS, CDR2 FQNEAQ. The trim removed 5 bases at V and 6 bases at J, leaving 9 bases unmatched. This chain's CDR3 is CASSLTGEWGQPQHF. Written as DNA, the CDR3 is TGTGCCAGCAGCCTGACAGGGGAATGGGGTCAGCCCCAGCATTTT.

This clone was seen more than once but under ten times. V gene TRBV3-1 (or the pseudogene TRBV3-2) combines with J gene TRBJ1-5; D gene unclear. V was pared by 4 bases and J by 2 bases, with 6 bases between. The CDR3 consists of 13 residues. The germline V gene has CDR1 LGHDT and CDR2 YNNKEL (reference sequence). The CDR3 loop is CASSPVGNQPQHF. CDR3 coding DNA: TGTGCCAGCAGCCCCGTCGGCAATCAGCCCCAGCATTTT.

The chain is built from TRBV4-2 and TRBJ2-5, with D unclear. CDR3 length: 15 residues. In germline, CDR1 is LGHNA, CDR2 YNFKEQ. V was pared by 4 bases and J by 10 bases, with 22 bases between. The CDR3 DNA follows: TGTGCCAGCAGCCCCTATATCTATGCCCCAAGATACCAGTACTTC. It is translated as CASSPYIYAPRYQYF.

This chain uses TRBV4-3 with TRBJ2-1, with D tentatively TRBD2 (5 bases). The CDR3 totals 18 residues. Looked up from germline, CDR1 is LGHNA and CDR2 is YSLEER. Trimming pared 0 bases from V and 2 bases from J, leaving 17 bases between. The CDR3 DNA reads as TGCGCCAGCAGCCAAGATTTCTCGTTGGCGGGTGCCTACAATGAGCAGTTCTTC. Translation: CASSQDFSLAGAYNEQFF.

This clone came up once. V usage is TRBV2 and J usage is TRBJ1-3, with D unclear. The CDR3 extends over 14 amino acids. V was shortened by 1 base and J by 2 bases, with 6 bases between the two germline ends. Looked up from germline, CDR1 is SNHLY and CDR2 is FYNNEI. Here the CDR3 DNA reads TGTGCCAGCAGTGAAGGCACTCCTGGAAACACCATATATTTT. Its protein product is CASSEGTPGNTIYF.

The chain carries TRBV11-2 and TRBJ2-1; TRBD1 aligns across 7 bases. CDR3 length: 15 residues. Germline values: CDR1 SGHAT, CDR2 FQNNGV. V lost 5 bases to trimming and J lost 4 bases; unmatched junction nucleotides: 8. CDR3 region: CASSIGTVKYNEQFF. The CDR3 DNA reads as TGTGCCAGCAGCATTGGGACAGTAAAGTACAATGAGCAGTTCTTC.